This passage covers 9 T cell receptor beta chains from one sample sequenced in a study of blood T cells in healthy people across ages. It was with a sample-barcoded 5' primer and a J-beta primer mix that a second PCR of roughly 6 to 12 cycles was run. MiXCR was run by TCRdb on the 5' RACE reads, yielding one entry per CDR3 protein. The data hold hundreds of thousands of distinct CDR3 sequences, with about 51% observed a single time. The sample consisted of blood. The receptors stem from a woman older than 75 in good health.

A remark on this clonotype: At one of its ends the junction is not consistent with the germline gene, which may arise from a read error. The V and J genes are TRBV12-3 or TRBV12-4 and TRBJ2-5; 8 nucleotides agree with TRBD2. This CDR3 region has 13 residues. The chain's CDR3 is CASSRAGEETQYF. CDR3 in DNA: TGTGCCAGCAGTAGAGCGGGGGAAGAGACGCAGTACTTC.

The rearrangement uses TRBV5-6 and TRBJ2-5; tentative D call: TRBD2 (7 bases). CDR1 and CDR2 from the germline V gene are SGHDT and YYEEEE. The CDR3 has 15 amino acids. V was pared by 6 bases and J by 4 bases, with 19 bases between. Here the CDR3 reads CASKRKGGAGETQYF. The CDR3 nucleotides read TGTGCCAGCAAACGTAAAGGGGGGGCTGGAGAGACCCAGTACTTC.

V is TRBV6-6 and J is TRBJ2-6; unclear D gene. In germline, CDR1 is MNHNY, CDR2 SVGAGI (reference sequence). Trimming stripped 2 bases from V and 0 bases from J, with 11 bases between. The CDR3 runs 17 residues. The CDR3, as DNA: TGTGCCAGCAGTTACCCGATAAGCCTCTCTGGGGCCAACGTCCTGACTTTC. It codes for CASSYPISLSGANVLTF.

A note on this clonotype: With a much larger clone just one base away, this may be a read error. The chain links TRBV4-2 to TRBJ2-5; possible D gene TRBD2, 5 bases. Germline CDR1 is LGHNA and CDR2 is YNFKEQ. The CDR3 is 15 residues long. The CDR3 nucleotides are TGTGTCAGCAGCCAAGGAGGAGGCGGCCAAGAGACCCAGTACTTC. This codes for CVSSQGGGGQETQYF.

This clonotype was counted many times. The V gene is TRBV9, the J gene TRBJ2-1; D may be TRBD1 (6 bases). In germline, CDR1 is SGDLS, CDR2 YYNGEE. There are 15 residues in the CDR3. V was shortened by 2 bases and J by 0 bases, with 9 bases between the two germline ends. CDR3 sequence (DNA): TGTGCCAGCAGCGTGACAGGCAGCTCCTACAATGAGCAGTTCTTC. It yields the protein CASSVTGSSYNEQFF.

This rearrangement joins TRBV2 to TRBJ2-1; either TRBD1 or TRBD2 may supply D (5 bases each). CDR3 size: 12 residues. Between the trimmed V and J ends, which lost 6 bases and 6 bases, there was a span of 9 bases. Per the germline V gene, CDR1 is SNHLY and CDR2 is FYNNEI. CDR3 region: CASRGDPNEQFF. The CDR3, as DNA: TGTGCCAGCAGGGGGGATCCCAATGAGCAGTTCTTC.

This clonotype was picked up a small number of times. The V and J genes are TRBV14 and TRBJ2-3; TRBD2 matches at 9 bases. The length of the CDR3 is 16 residues. The trim removed 5 bases at V and 2 bases at J, leaving 8 bases unmatched. In germline, CDR1 is SGHDN, CDR2 FVKESK. The DNA for the CDR3 is TGTGCCAGCAGCAACGAGCGGGGGGCCTACACAGATACGCAGTATTTT. Translated, it gives CASSNERGAYTDTQYF. The whole variable domain, remainder taken from reference TRBV14 and TRBJ2-3, is EAGVTQFPSHSVIEKGQTVTLRCDPISGHDNLYWYRRVMGKEIKFLLHFVKESKQDESGMPNNRFLAERTGGTYSTLKVQPAELEDSGVYFCASSNERGAYTDTQYFGPGTRLTVL.

This clonotype was detected many times. The rearrangement joins TRBV6-5 to TRBJ2-3; TRBD2 is a possible D gene (5 bases). The CDR3 spans 14 residues. V was pared by 6 bases and J by 8 bases, with 18 bases between. In germline, CDR1 is MNHEY, CDR2 SVGAGI. This CDR3 is CASSSRAERGTQYF. In nucleotides, the CDR3 is TGTGCCAGCAGCTCGAGGGCGGAGAGAGGTACGCAGTATTTT.

This clonotype was seen many times. V and J are TRBV27 and TRBJ2-7; D gene uncertain. The V and J ends lost 6 bases and 2 bases respectively, with 17 bases between them. Germline-derived CDR1 and CDR2 are MNHEY and SMNVEV (reference sequence). There are 15 residues in the CDR3. The chain's CDR3 is CASRINVDETYEQYF. CDR3 sequence (DNA): TGTGCCAGCAGGATAAATGTGGACGAGACCTACGAGCAGTACTTC.